These T cell receptor beta chains were read from a single sample in a study of shared clonotypes between healthy human individuals. The assay was immunoSEQ multiplex PCR, and TCRdb's table has in-frame clones only and misses some. The sample shows roughly 2.4 million clones, 90% to 96% of them seen only once. The sequencing input was naive CD4+ T cells sorted from blood. These receptor sequences come from a man in his late teens or twenties in good health. Both conserved end residues are trimmed from each CDR3. A D gene is named only where the DNA matches it firmly. Not all rows give a size; the values are once, few, many and, for expanded clones, a class.

d_gene: TRBD2; v_gene: TRBV10-1; j_gene: TRBJ2-3; len: 14; abundance: -; CDR3aa: ASSESLAGGRSTQY
d_gene: TRBD2; v_gene: TRBV27; j_gene: TRBJ2-1; len: 13; abundance: -; CDR3aa: ASSSAGENYNEQF
d_gene: -; v_gene: TRBV7-6; j_gene: TRBJ2-1; len: 10; abundance: -; CDR3aa: ASSLTRNEQF
d_gene: -; v_gene: TRBV5-1; j_gene: TRBJ2-3; len: 12; abundance: -; CDR3aa: ASSLAGDTDTQY
d_gene: -; v_gene: TRBV28; j_gene: TRBJ2-1; len: 13; abundance: -; CDR3aa: ASSLATFAYNEQF
d_gene: -; v_gene: TRBV2; j_gene: TRBJ1-3; len: 12; abundance: -; CDR3aa: ASSSSGSGNTIY
d_gene: TRBD1; v_gene: TRBV28; j_gene: TRBJ2-1; len: 13; abundance: -; CDR3aa: ASSFLGQGYNEQF
d_gene: TRBD2; v_gene: TRBV5-1; j_gene: TRBJ2-7; len: 13; abundance: -; CDR3aa: ASSSLAGTSYEQY
d_gene: TRBD2; v_gene: TRBV6-4; j_gene: TRBJ2-3; len: 14; abundance: -; CDR3aa: ASSEGAGGPRDTQY
d_gene: TRBD2; v_gene: TRBV9; j_gene: TRBJ2-7; len: 15; abundance: -; CDR3aa: ASSLGLAGESGYEQY
d_gene: -; v_gene: TRBV7-9; j_gene: TRBJ2-4; len: 14; abundance: -; CDR3aa: ASSLEVLGAKNIQY
d_gene: -; v_gene: TRBV2; j_gene: TRBJ2-7; len: 10; abundance: -; CDR3aa: ASKEGLGEQY
d_gene: TRBD1; v_gene: TRBV11-3; j_gene: TRBJ2-5; len: 12; abundance: -; CDR3aa: ASSSDRGGETQY
d_gene: -; v_gene: TRBV5-1; j_gene: TRBJ1-1; len: 14; abundance: -; CDR3aa: ASSLGWTSLNTEAF
d_gene: -; v_gene: TRBV11-2; j_gene: TRBJ1-1; len: 17; abundance: once; CDR3aa: ASSGRGSTGVQRNTEAF
d_gene: -; v_gene: TRBV5-1; j_gene: TRBJ1-6; len: 13; abundance: -; CDR3aa: ASSPYPLYNSPLH
d_gene: -; v_gene: TRBV27; j_gene: TRBJ1-4; len: 15; abundance: once; CDR3aa: ASSLWAEGGTREKLF
d_gene: -; v_gene: TRBV28; j_gene: TRBJ2-7; len: 12; abundance: -; CDR3aa: ASRNSRGDYEQY
d_gene: -; v_gene: TRBV5-1; j_gene: TRBJ2-7; len: 12; abundance: -; CDR3aa: ASSLRAPNYEQY
d_gene: TRBD2; v_gene: TRBV5-4; j_gene: TRBJ2-5; len: 15; abundance: -; CDR3aa: ASSPPGLARGQETQY
d_gene: -; v_gene: TRBV10-1; j_gene: TRBJ2-4; len: 11; abundance: -; CDR3aa: ASSATRDGIQY
d_gene: -; v_gene: TRBV2; j_gene: TRBJ2-7; len: 10; abundance: -; CDR3aa: GSGREAYEQY
d_gene: -; v_gene: TRBV28; j_gene: TRBJ1-5; len: 13; abundance: -; CDR3aa: ASSTLGGGNQPQH
d_gene: -; v_gene: TRBV23-1; j_gene: TRBJ1-1; len: 17; abundance: -; CDR3aa: ASSQSNRAGDKGNTEAF
d_gene: -; v_gene: TRBV5-6; j_gene: TRBJ1-4; len: 14; abundance: -; CDR3aa: ASSLVGRSVDEKLF
d_gene: TRBD1; v_gene: TRBV30; j_gene: TRBJ1-3; len: 13; abundance: -; CDR3aa: AWRLRTGAGNTIY
d_gene: TRBD1; v_gene: TRBV27; j_gene: TRBJ2-7; len: 12; abundance: -; CDR3aa: ASSSEGAHNEQY
d_gene: TRBD2; v_gene: TRBV10-2; j_gene: TRBJ2-7; len: 14; abundance: -; CDR3aa: ASSELEGTRIYEQY
d_gene: -; v_gene: TRBV7-7; j_gene: TRBJ2-5; len: 11; abundance: -; CDR3aa: ASSLFRQETQY
d_gene: -; v_gene: TRBV11-3; j_gene: TRBJ1-6; len: 13; abundance: -; CDR3aa: ARKEGREDNSPLH
d_gene: -; v_gene: TRBV10-1; j_gene: TRBJ2-7; len: 13; abundance: -; CDR3aa: ASSKDSQMLHEQY
d_gene: TRBD1; v_gene: TRBV5-6; j_gene: TRBJ2-3; len: 14; abundance: -; CDR3aa: ASSSGQGAQTDTQY
d_gene: -; v_gene: TRBV5-1; j_gene: TRBJ2-1; len: 9; abundance: once; CDR3aa: ASSPGLVWF
d_gene: TRBD1; v_gene: TRBV7-2; j_gene: TRBJ2-7; len: 13; abundance: -; CDR3aa: ASSLAGTGPYEQY
d_gene: -; v_gene: TRBV5-1; j_gene: TRBJ2-6; len: 16; abundance: -; CDR3aa: ASSLRGPGTAGANVLT
d_gene: -; v_gene: TRBV19; j_gene: TRBJ2-7; len: 11; abundance: -; CDR3aa: ASSRDTGYEQY
d_gene: TRBD2; v_gene: TRBV10-3; j_gene: TRBJ2-3; len: 12; abundance: -; CDR3aa: AISASGGIDTQY